This T cell receptor beta chain is from a study of control samples from healthy donors and cancer patients. CDR1 MNHEY and CDR2 SVGAGI come from the germline V gene. V was cut by 6 bases and J by 5 bases, with 8 bases left in between. The CDR3 runs 13 residues. The protocol was immunoSEQ multiplex PCR, while the TCRdb copy is restricted to in-frame clones and leaves out a portion. The table lists approximately 160,000 clones, about 93% of them singletons. Sequencing used blood. This TCR was sampled from a woman aged 55-70 years in good health. The chain couples TRBV6-5 to TRBJ1-6; unclear D gene. The CDR3 nucleotides read TGTGCCAGCAGGACGGCTAATAATTCACCCCTCCACTTT. Encoded protein: CASRTANNSPLHF.